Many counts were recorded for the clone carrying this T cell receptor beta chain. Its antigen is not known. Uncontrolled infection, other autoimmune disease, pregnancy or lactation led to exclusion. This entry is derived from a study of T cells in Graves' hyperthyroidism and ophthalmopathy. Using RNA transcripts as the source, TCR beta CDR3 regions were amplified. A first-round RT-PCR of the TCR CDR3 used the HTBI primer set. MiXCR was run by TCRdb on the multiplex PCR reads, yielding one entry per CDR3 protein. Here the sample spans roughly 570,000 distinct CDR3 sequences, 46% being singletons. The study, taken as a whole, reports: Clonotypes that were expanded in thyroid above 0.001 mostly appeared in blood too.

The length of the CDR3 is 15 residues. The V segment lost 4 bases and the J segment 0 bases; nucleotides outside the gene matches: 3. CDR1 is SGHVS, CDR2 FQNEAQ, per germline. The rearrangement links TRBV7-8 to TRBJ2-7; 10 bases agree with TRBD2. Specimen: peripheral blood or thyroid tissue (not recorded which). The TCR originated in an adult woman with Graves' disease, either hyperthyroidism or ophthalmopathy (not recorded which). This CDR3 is CASSSLAGVSYEQYF. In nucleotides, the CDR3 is TGTGCCAGCAGCTCGCTAGCGGGAGTCTCCTACGAGCAGTACTTC.